This T cell receptor (beta chain) was sequenced for a study of technical replicates of blood from several donors (dated 2017 in TCRdb). The CDR3 numbers 14 residues from cysteine through phenylalanine. Just CDR3 DNA is preserved here, 42 bases in frame from base 1. Per the germline V gene (reference sequence), GTSNPN is the CDR1 and SVGIG is the CDR2. V and J are truncated by 3 bases and 7 bases respectively, leaving an intervening sequence of 13 bases. The method was the immunoSEQ multiplex PCR assay. Held by TCRdb, this immuneACCESS table contains in-frame sequences only and omits some clones. Under half of the omission traces to an unresolved V gene where checked; the cause of the rest is unknown. Present in this sample are roughly 76,000 clones, 94% of which were seen just once. Together, the top ten hold about 0.24% of the sample. As for this clone: The antigen this receptor binds is unknown. Nothing much larger sits one base from this clone, and base qualities are not available.

This clonotype originated in a human donor in good health. In this chain, TRBV30 is recombined with TRBJ1-6, with an unclear D gene assignment. The sample consisted of T cells isolated from PBMCs. The sequence in DNA is TGTGCCTGGAGAATAGAGACAAGAAATTCACCCCTCCACTTT. Its coded protein is CAWRIETRNSPLHF.